The rows below give T cell receptor beta chains drawn from one sample of a study of Ad26.COV2.S vaccination and SARS-CoV-2 variants. Sequencing used immunoSEQ multiplex PCR; TCRdb keeps in-frame clones, though not all of them. The sample includes fewer than 800,000 clones, more than 80% of them seen just once. Sequences were derived from peripheral blood, sampled in a trial of Ad26.COV2.S vaccine versus placebo. The source is a person aged 18-65 years who received the Ad26.COV2.S COVID-19 vaccine or a placebo. Each CDR3 is given with its conserved first and last residue. Each record gives: D gene, CDR3 length, J gene, V gene, clone size, CDR3 protein, CDR3 DNA. D genes are given only for firm matches. Part of the rows lack a size; the others show once, few, many or a class for expanded clones.

>NA|16|TRBJ1-5|TRBV27|NA
CASRTLGGGGGGPQHF
TGTGCCAGCAGGACCCTAGGAGGTGGGGGAGGTGGGCCCCAGCATTTT
>NA|14|TRBJ1-5|TRBV19|NA
CASSIISGQQPQHF
TGTGCCAGTAGTATAATATCAGGGCAACAGCCCCAGCATTTT
>TRBD2|18|TRBJ2-3|TRBV7-3|NA
CASSLYGHASGGADTQYF
TGTGCCAGCAGCTTATACGGTCATGCTAGCGGGGGGGCAGATACGCAGTATTTT
>NA|14|TRBJ2-2|TRBV3-1/TRBV3-2|NA
CASSQDASTGELFF
TGTGCCAGCAGCCAAGATGCGTCGACCGGGGAGCTGTTTTTT
>NA|14|TRBJ2-7|TRBV6-5|once
CASSYGRGYYEQYF
TGTGCCAGCAGTTACGGCAGGGGATACTACGAGCAGTACTTC
>TRBD1|13|TRBJ2-5|TRBV6-5|NA
CASSQDRGWTQYF
TGTGCCAGCAGTCAGGACAGGGGCTGGACCCAGTACTTC
>NA|14|TRBJ2-1|TRBV19|NA
CASTKGRSYNEQFF
TGTGCCAGTACTAAGGGTCGCTCCTACAATGAGCAGTTCTTC
>TRBD2|15|TRBJ2-3|TRBV7-2|once
CASSSRLAGTDTQYF
TGTGCCAGCAGCTCCCGTCTAGCGGGCACAGATACGCAGTATTTT
>NA|11|TRBJ2-7|TRBV6-6|NA
CASSYNYEQYF
TGTGCCAGCAGTTACAACTACGAGCAGTACTTC
>NA|16|TRBJ2-1|TRBV24-1|NA
CATSDPTRQGRGEQFF
TGTGCCACCAGTGATCCTACCAGACAGGGGAGGGGTGAGCAGTTCTTC
>NA|13|TRBJ1-2|TRBV3-1/TRBV3-2|once
CASSPGLNYGYTF
TGTGCCAGCAGCCCGGGGCTAAACTATGGCTACACCTTC
>NA|18|TRBJ1-1|TRBV5-1|NA
CASSLTGQSGPYIAEAFF
TGCGCCAGCAGCTTAACCGGACAGTCAGGTCCATATATCGCTGAAGCTTTCTTT
>TRBD2|16|TRBJ2-1|TRBV25-1|NA
CASRGPGLARYNEQFF
TGTGCCAGCAGAGGGCCGGGACTAGCTCGATACAATGAGCAGTTCTTC
>TRBD2|12|TRBJ2-5|TRBV10-2|NA
CASRGLGETQYF
TGCGCCAGTCGGGGACTAGGAGAGACCCAGTACTTC
>TRBD1|15|TRBJ1-5|TRBV7-6|NA
CASSPSDREDQPQHF
TGTGCCAGCAGCCCTTCGGACAGGGAGGATCAGCCCCAGCATTTT
>TRBD2|14|TRBJ2-3|TRBV2|NA
CARSLAGGGDTQYF
TGTGCCAGGAGTTTAGCGGGAGGAGGGGATACGCAGTATTTT
>TRBD1|11|TRBJ1-2|TRBV29-1|NA
CSIQGGEGYTF
TGCAGCATCCAGGGGGGAGAGGGCTACACCTTC
>TRBD1|15|TRBJ1-6|TRBV9|NA
CASSAKGQPNSPLHF
TGTGCCAGCAGCGCGAAGGGACAGCCAAATTCACCCCTCCACTTT
>TRBD1|14|TRBJ2-7|TRBV18|NA
CASSSGTGWYEQYF
TGTGCCAGCTCATCCGGGACAGGGTGGTACGAGCAGTACTTC
>NA|14|TRBJ2-2|TRBV10-3|NA
CAIRGTSNTGELFF
TGTGCCATCAGAGGGACCTCGAACACCGGGGAGCTGTTTTTT
>NA|12|TRBJ1-2|TRBV30|NA
CAWSGTRYGYTF
TGTGCCTGGAGTGGGACGAGGTATGGCTACACCTTC
>NA|14|TRBJ1-1|TRBV7-9|NA
CASQKGRLNTEAFF
TGTGCCAGCCAGAAGGGACGGCTGAACACTGAAGCTTTCTTT
>NA|15|TRBJ2-5|TRBV5-8|NA
CASSLGLAAQETQYF
TGTGCCAGCAGCTTGGGGTTGGCAGCTCAAGAGACCCAGTACTTC
>NA|13|TRBJ2-3|TRBV12-3/TRBV12-4|once
CASSPLITDTQYF
TGTGCCAGCAGCCCTTTAATCACAGATACGCAGTATTTT
>TRBD2|15|TRBJ2-3|TRBV10-1|NA
CASSDPAGGTDTQYF
TGCGCCAGCAGTGACCCAGCGGGAGGCACAGATACGCAGTATTTT
>NA|13|TRBJ2-1|TRBV7-2|NA
CASRPSWNGEQFF
TGTGCCAGCAGGCCTTCTTGGAACGGTGAGCAGTTCTTC
>TRBD1|11|TRBJ2-7|TRBV29-1|NA
CSAAGTDEQYF
TGCAGCGCCGCCGGGACAGACGAGCAGTACTTC
>NA|14|TRBJ1-2|TRBV18|NA
CASSPLDGDYGYTF
TGTGCCAGCTCACCTTTAGACGGCGACTATGGCTACACCTTC
>NA|16|TRBJ1-3|TRBV7-6|NA
CASSLTDATSGNTIYF
TGTGCCAGCAGCTTAACGGACGCAACCTCTGGAAACACCATATATTTT
>NA|15|TRBJ1-4|TRBV10-2|NA
CASSLEGTTNEKLFF
TGCGCCAGCAGCCTGGAAGGGACAACTAATGAAAAACTGTTTTTT
>NA|13|TRBJ2-7|TRBV12-5|NA
CASGFWGSYEQYF
TGTGCTAGTGGTTTCTGGGGCTCCTACGAGCAGTACTTC
>NA|12|TRBJ1-4|TRBV12-3/TRBV12-4|NA
CASTVEGGKLFF
TGTGCCAGCACGGTCGAGGGAGGGAAACTGTTTTTT
>TRBD1|15|TRBJ2-4|TRBV7-2|once
CASSDGQGPKNIQYF
TGTGCCAGCAGCGACGGACAGGGACCCAAAAACATTCAGTACTTC
>TRBD2|16|TRBJ2-3|TRBV5-1|NA
CASSPPASGDSDTQYF
TGCGCCAGCAGCCCCCCGGCTAGCGGGGATTCAGATACGCAGTATTTT
>NA|14|TRBJ1-1|TRBV19|NA
CASSIDEGNTEAFF
TGTGCCAGTAGTATTGACGAAGGGAACACTGAAGCTTTCTTT